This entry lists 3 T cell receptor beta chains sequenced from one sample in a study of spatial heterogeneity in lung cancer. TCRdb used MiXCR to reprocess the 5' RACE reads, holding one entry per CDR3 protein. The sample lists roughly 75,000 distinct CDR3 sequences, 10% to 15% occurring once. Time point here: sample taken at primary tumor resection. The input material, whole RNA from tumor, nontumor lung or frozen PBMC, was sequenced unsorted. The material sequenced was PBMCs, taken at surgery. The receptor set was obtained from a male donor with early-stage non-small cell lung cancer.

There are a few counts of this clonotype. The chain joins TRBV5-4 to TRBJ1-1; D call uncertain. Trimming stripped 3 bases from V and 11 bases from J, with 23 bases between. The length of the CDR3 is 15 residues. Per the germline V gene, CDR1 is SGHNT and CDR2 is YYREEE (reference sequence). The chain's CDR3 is CASSSYGPQTGEAFF. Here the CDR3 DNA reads TGTGCCAGCAGCTCCTACGGACCCCAAACCGGAGAGGCTTTCTTT.

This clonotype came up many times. CDR3 residues: CARGGTTKSGANVLTF. The CDR3 nucleotides are TGTGCCCGCGGGGGGACAACTAAGTCCGGGGCCAACGTCCTGACTTTC. The chain is built from TRBV2 and TRBJ2-6, with 8 bases that match TRBD2. The V gene's germline CDR1 is SNHLY and CDR2 FYNNEI. With V trimmed by 11 bases and J by 4 bases, 13 bases remained unmatched. This CDR3 spans 16 amino acids.

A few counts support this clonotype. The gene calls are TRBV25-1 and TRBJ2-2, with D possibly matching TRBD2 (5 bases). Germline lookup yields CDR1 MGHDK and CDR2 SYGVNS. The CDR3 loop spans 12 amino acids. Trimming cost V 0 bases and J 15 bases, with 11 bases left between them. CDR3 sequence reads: CASSEYGGWVFF. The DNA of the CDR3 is TGTGCCAGCAGTGAATACGGAGGATGGGTGTTTTTT.